This entry lists 19 T cell receptor beta chains sequenced from one sample in a study of blood T cells in healthy people across ages (dated by TCRdb to between 2015 and 2017). The library was obtained by 5' RACE. Instrument on record: Illumina HiSeq 2500. A second PCR of about 7 to 12 cycles was run with a J-beta primer mix and a sample-barcoded 5' primer. In-frame beta chains were kept once TCRdb had trimmed the public reads at Q25 with fastp and called clones with MiXCR. Entries that share a CDR3 protein sequence are merged under the most common genes and DNA. For this sample the table gives some 850,000 distinct CDR3 sequences, of which 25% to 30% were detected only once. The biggest ten clones account for 2.5% to 3.5% of the sample. These records were also assigned to another study, of T cells of mothers and their children.

The sequencing sample was made of blood. The receptors were sampled from a boy aged 10-17 years in good health.

This chain uses TRBV6-5 with TRBJ2-5; D is uncertain. The length of the CDR3 is 13 residues. Germline V gives CDR1 MNHEY, CDR2 SVGAGI. Between the trimmed V and J ends, which lost 2 bases and 3 bases, there was a span of 7 bases. In DNA form, the CDR3 reads TGTGCCAGCAGTTACGGGGTAGAAGAGACCCAGTACTTC. Translation: CASSYGVEETQYF.

This clonotype was detected once. The chain employs TRBV5-1 and TRBJ1-6; 7 nucleotides line up with TRBD1. Germline trimming cut 4 bases from V and 8 bases from J; bases unmatched to any gene: 12. Germline V CDR1 and CDR2: SGHRS, YFSETQ. This CDR3 is 16 amino acids long. The CDR3 spells CASSSDPQGTHSPLHF. CDR3 DNA: TGCGCCAGCAGCAGCGACCCACAGGGGACCCATTCACCCCTCCACTTT.

This clonotype was counted a few times. V usage is TRBV6-5 and J usage is TRBJ2-7; no reliable D call. V was clipped by 5 bases and J by 0 bases, with 14 bases between them. The germline gives CDR1 MNHEY, CDR2 SVGAGI. The CDR3 length is 15 residues. The CDR3 reads CASSRYSSDSYEQYF. The CDR3 DNA reads as TGTGCCAGCAGTCGCTACTCTAGTGACTCCTACGAGCAGTACTTC.

A few counts support this clonotype. The chain joins TRBV20-1 to TRBJ2-2; TRBD2 is a possible D gene (5 bases). Looked up from germline, CDR1 is DFQATT and CDR2 is SNEGSKA (reference sequence). V gave up 6 bases and J gave up 4 bases, with 12 bases separating them. CDR3 length: 13 amino acids. The CDR3 DNA is TGCAGTGCCGTGGAGGAAAGCACCGGGGAGCTGTTTTTT. Translated: CSAVEESTGELFF.

This chain links TRBV7-3 with TRBJ2-7; D perhaps matches TRBD2 (6 bases). The CDR3 is 15 amino acids. Germline CDR1 is SGHTA and CDR2 is FQGTGA. V was clipped by 5 bases and J by 0 bases, with 14 bases between them. CDR3 coding DNA: TGTGCCAGCAGCCTTAGCGGACCGAGCTCCTACGAGCAGTACTTC. As protein: CASSLSGPSSYEQYF.

This clonotype showed up just a few times. V is TRBV6-5 and J is TRBJ1-6, with D hard to call. CDR3 length: 15 amino acids. Germline CDR1 is MNHEY and CDR2 is SVGAGI. V dropped 3 bases and J dropped 10 bases, with 16 bases sitting between them. The CDR3 nucleotides are TGTGCCAGCAGTTATCGACGGCTCCGAAGGTCACCCCTCCACTTT. Its protein is CASSYRRLRRSPLHF.

This clonotype was detected only a few times. This CDR3 is CASSSATDNEKLFF. The CDR3 DNA follows: TGCGCCAGCAGCTCCGCAACAGATAATGAAAAACTGTTTTTT. The chain couples TRBV5-1 to TRBJ1-4; D remains unclear. V gave up 3 bases and J gave up 4 bases, with 10 bases separating them. Germline V lookup: CDR1 SGHRS, CDR2 YFSETQ. The CDR3 spans 14 residues.

In its sample, this clonotype was seen a few times. J is TRBJ2-5 and V is TRBV6-2 or TRBV6-3; D may be TRBD1 (5 bases). V lost 5 bases and J 1 base, leaving 11 bases between the germline ends. The CDR3 spans 14 residues. Per the germline V gene, CDR1 is MNHEY and CDR2 is SVGEGT. The CDR3 protein is CASSLTAFQETQYF. The CDR3 DNA reads as TGTGCCAGCAGTCTGACAGCTTTCCAAGAGACCCAGTACTTC.

This clonotype was detected only a few times. The chain has TRBV29-1 and TRBJ2-1, with D perhaps TRBD2 (5 bases). With the DNA end fitting TRBJ2-5 better, the J assignment may be wrong. Per germline, CDR1 SQVTM and CDR2 ANQGSEA. The CDR3 extends over 11 amino acids. The CDR3 region is CSAEGTGTQYF. CDR3 DNA sequence: TGCAGCGCTGAGGGCACCGGGACCCAGTACTTC.

The rearrangement uses TRBV28 and TRBJ2-5, with 8 nucleotides matching TRBD2. The ends lost 4 bases at V and 2 bases at J; junction bases unmatched: 6. Germline CDR1 reads MDHEN; CDR2 reads SYDVKM. The CDR3 length is 15 residues. This CDR3 is CASSSGLAEQETQYF. The DNA of the CDR3 is TGTGCCAGCAGTTCCGGACTAGCTGAGCAAGAGACCCAGTACTTC. Complete variable domain (other parts from reference TRBV28 and TRBJ2-5): DVKVTQSSRYLVKRTGEKVFLECVQDMDHENMFWYRQDPGLGLRLIYFSYDVKMKEKGDIPEGYSVSREKKERFSLILESASTNQTSMYLCASSSGLAEQETQYFGPGTRLLVL.

This clonotype was seen a single time. The CDR3 sequence is CASSKGLGYYNEQFF. CDR3 nucleotides: TGTGCCAGCAGCAAGGGTCTGGGGTACTACAATGAGCAGTTCTTC. The V and J genes are TRBV7-3 and TRBJ2-1, with D uncertain. With 5 bases removed from V and 3 bases from J, the gap between germline ends came to 14 bases. The CDR3 extends over 15 amino acids. The germline V gene has CDR1 SGHTA and CDR2 FQGTGA.

As regards this clonotype: Compared with germline, one end of the junction differs, possibly owing to a read error. V is TRBV7-7 and J is TRBJ2-7, with a weak D call TRBD1 (5 bases). The J call may not be correct, given that the DNA end is closer to TRBJ2-5. Germline V gene sequence: CDR1 SSHAT, CDR2 FNYEAQ (reference sequence). The CDR3 runs 13 residues. Here the CDR3 reads CACSRQHQETQYF. In nucleotides, the CDR3 is TGTGCCTGCAGCCGACAGCACCAAGAGACCCAGTACTTC.

This clonotype was picked up a small number of times. V usage is TRBV20-1 and J usage is TRBJ1-3; no clear D. This CDR3 spans 13 amino acids. Germline V gene sequence: CDR1 DFQATT, CDR2 SNEGSKA (reference sequence). Between the trimmed V and J ends, which lost 6 bases and 2 bases, there was a span of 11 bases. The CDR3: CSAKMGTGNTIYF. In nucleotides, the CDR3 is TGCAGTGCGAAAATGGGGACTGGAAACACCATATATTTT.

V is TRBV6-5 and J is TRBJ2-5; TRBD1 matches 9 bases. This CDR3 has 15 amino acids. Germline V gene lookup returns CDR1 MNHEY and CDR2 SVGAGI. After removal of 6 bases from V and 6 bases from J, the junction contained 11 bases not matched to a gene. The CDR3 here is CASSLGQGIAQTQYF. The CDR3 nucleotides are TGTGCCAGCAGCCTCGGACAGGGGATCGCGCAGACCCAGTACTTC.

The chain is built from TRBV13 and TRBJ2-5, with 9 bases lining up with TRBD1. The ends lost 3 bases at V and 4 bases at J; junction bases unmatched: 9. CDR3 length equals 16 residues. CDR1 PRHDT and CDR2 FYEKMQ come from the germline V gene (reference sequence). DNA for the CDR3: TGTGCCAGCAGCTTTTCAACCGGGACAGGGCGAGAGACCCAGTACTTC. Encoded protein: CASSFSTGTGRETQYF.

This chain joins TRBV20-1 and TRBJ1-1, with TRBD1 matching over 7 bases. This CDR3 spans 14 amino acids. Trimming cost V 5 bases and J 4 bases; bases outside gene matches: 10. Germline-derived CDR1 and CDR2 are DFQATT and SNEGSKA (reference sequence). CDR3 sequence reads: CSAYRQGMGTEAFF. DNA of the CDR3: TGCAGTGCTTACCGACAGGGAATGGGCACTGAAGCTTTCTTT.

The gene calls are TRBV28 and TRBJ2-5; 7 bases map to TRBD1. Germline CDR1 reads MDHEN; CDR2 reads SYDVKM. With V trimmed by 3 bases and J by 4 bases, 8 bases remained unmatched. The length of the CDR3 is 15 residues. The DNA for the CDR3 is TGTGCCAGCAGTTTCGGGGACAGTGGGCGAGAGACCCAGTACTTC. This codes for CASSFGDSGRETQYF.

V gene TRBV9 combines with J gene TRBJ2-1, with 7 bases identical to TRBD1. The CDR3 runs to 16 residues. The V segment lost 0 bases and the J segment 8 bases; nucleotides outside the gene matches: 11. Looked up from germline, CDR1 is SGDLS and CDR2 is YYNGEE. CDR3 in DNA: TGTGCCAGCAGCGTAGCGACTTTGACAGGGATGGATGAGCAGTTCTTC. It translates to CASSVATLTGMDEQFF.

The chain links TRBV7-6 to TRBJ1-3; the D is unclear. Germline V gene sequence: CDR1 SGHVS, CDR2 FNYEAQ. Deletions cut 6 bases from V and 0 bases from J, with 12 bases between. The CDR3 extends over 15 amino acids. The CDR3 nucleotides read TGTGCCAGCAGACCCCAGGTTCTCTCTGGAAACACCATATATTTT. This sequence encodes CASRPQVLSGNTIYF.